The 14 T cell receptor beta chains given below trace back to one sample, sequenced in a study of blood T cells in healthy people across ages. The use of a sample-barcoded 5' primer and a J-beta primer mix characterized a second PCR of roughly 6 to 11 cycles. TCRdb reprocessed the 5' RACE reads with MiXCR, giving one entry per CDR3 protein. The sample holds over a million distinct CDR3 sequences, 45% to 70% seen once. The sequenced sample was blood. All receptors derive from a man between 18 and 29 years old in good health.

The chain recombines TRBV7-2 with TRBJ2-3; D unresolved. Germline V gene lookup returns CDR1 SGHTA and CDR2 FQGNSA. CDR3 length: 15 residues. V was shortened by 5 bases and J by 6 bases, with 18 bases between the two germline ends. The CDR3 nucleotides read TGTGCCAGCAGCCCCTCGACGGTCCCTCGCGATACGCAGTATTTT. The encoded protein is CASSPSTVPRDTQYF.

The chain combines TRBV5-1 with TRBJ2-7, with 9 bases that match TRBD1. The J segment lost 7 bases and the V segment lost 4 bases, leaving 12 bases of the junction unmatched. The CDR3 extends over 15 amino acids. CDR1 SGHRS and CDR2 YFSETQ come from the germline V gene. CDR3 coding DNA: TGCGCCAGCAGCGCCGGGACAGGGTTCGGGTATGAGCAGTACTTC. This codes for CASSAGTGFGYEQYF. Drawing the rest from reference TRBV5-1 and TRBJ2-7, the complete variable domain is KAGVTQTPRYLIKTRGQQVTLSCSPISGHRSVSWYQQTPGQGLQFLFEYFSETQRNKGNFPGRFSGRQFSNSRSEMNVSTLELGDSALYLCASSAGTGFGYEQYFGPGTRLTVT.

In this sample, this clonotype turned up a few times. This chain uses TRBV29-1 with TRBJ1-2, with D unresolved. Per the germline V gene, CDR1 is SQVTM and CDR2 is ANQGSEA. Trimming pared 7 bases from V and 1 base from J, leaving 13 bases between. CDR3 length equals 13 residues. CDR3 sequence reads: CSANWRNNYGYTF. Written as DNA, the CDR3 is TGCAGCGCAAACTGGAGAAATAACTATGGCTACACCTTC.

The CDR3 coding sequence is TGCGCCAGCAGCGCAGGGACTACCACACAAGAGACCCAGTACTTC. Translating gives CASSAGTTTQETQYF. This chain uses TRBV5-1 with TRBJ2-5; 7 nucleotides match TRBD2. Germline V gene data show CDR1 as SGHRS and CDR2 as YFSETQ. The trim removed 4 bases at V and 2 bases at J, leaving 8 bases unmatched. The CDR3 is 15 amino acids.

The chain uses TRBV6-6 and TRBJ2-1, with 8 bases fitting TRBD1. V shed 1 base and J 4 bases; nucleotides not matched to a gene: 6. Germline CDR1 MNHNY, CDR2 SVGAGI (reference sequence). The CDR3 is 16 amino acids. The CDR3 sequence is CASSYYGTGSYNEQFF. In nucleotides, the CDR3 is TGTGCCAGCAGTTACTACGGGACAGGCTCATACAATGAGCAGTTCTTC.

V is TRBV20-1 and J is TRBJ1-2; D might be TRBD1 (5 bases). Germline V gives CDR1 DFQATT, CDR2 SNEGSKA (reference sequence). The V end lost 5 bases, the J end lost 0 bases, and 16 bases lay between the germline ends. The CDR3 consists of 15 residues. CDR3 residues: CSASNGGDPNYGYTF. DNA of the CDR3: TGCAGTGCTTCTAATGGGGGGGACCCTAACTATGGCTACACCTTC.

The J gene is TRBJ1-2, the V gene TRBV7-8; D is unclear. The germline CDR1 and CDR2 sequences are SGHVS and FQNEAQ. The germline V and J ends were trimmed by 5 bases and 3 bases, with 13 bases remaining between them. The CDR3 has 14 amino acids. The CDR3 loop reads CASSALGSYYGYTF. Written as DNA, the CDR3 is TGTGCCAGCAGCGCCCTGGGCAGCTACTATGGCTACACCTTC.

This clonotype was seen a few times. The genes are TRBV7-9 and TRBJ2-1; 8 nucleotides agree with TRBD2. This CDR3 spans 18 amino acids. In germline, CDR1 is SEHNR, CDR2 FQNEAQ (reference sequence). Trimming at V came to 5 bases and at J to 4 bases, leaving 16 bases not matched to a gene. This CDR3 reads CASSHPLIGGRRYNEQFF. The CDR3, as DNA: TGTGCCAGCAGCCATCCTCTGATCGGCGGGAGGAGGTACAATGAGCAGTTCTTC.

The rearrangement uses TRBV6-2 or TRBV6-3 and TRBJ2-1; D assignment may be TRBD1 or TRBD2 (6 bases each). The CDR3 runs 17 residues. Per germline, CDR1 MNHEY and CDR2 SVGEGT. V was clipped by 0 bases and J by 5 bases, with 17 bases between them. CDR3 nucleotide sequence: TGTGCCAGCAGTTACTCGAGAACTAGGGGGGTGAACAATGAGCAGTTCTTC. Its protein is CASSYSRTRGVNNEQFF.

This chain uses TRBV4-1 with TRBJ2-1; 7 bases match TRBD2. This CDR3 spans 15 amino acids. V was clipped by 2 bases and J by 5 bases; unmatched bases: 6. Per the germline V gene, CDR1 is MGHRA and CDR2 is YSYEKL. Here the CDR3 reads CASSQFTAGDNEQFF. The CDR3 nucleotides read TGCGCCAGCAGCCAATTCACGGCGGGAGACAATGAGCAGTTCTTC.

This clonotype was detected only a few times. V is TRBV3-1 and J is TRBJ2-7; D is undetermined. V was pared by 3 bases and J by 2 bases, with 11 bases between. This CDR3 has 14 amino acids. Germline V gene data show CDR1 as LGHDT and CDR2 as YNNKEL (reference sequence). The CDR3 spells CASSQGEGPYEQYF. In nucleotides, the CDR3 is TGTGCCAGCAGCCAGGGTGAAGGCCCCTACGAGCAGTACTTC.

This clonotype was counted a single time. The chain couples TRBV21-1 to TRBJ2-7; the tabulated D call, TRBD1, remains unverified against the DNA. The J call may be faulty, since TRBJ2-5 better matches the DNA end. TRBV21-1 constitutes a pseudogene. The CDR3 loop spans 16 amino acids. In DNA, the CDR3 is TGTGCCAGCAGCACTCCGGGACAGGGGCGAAGAGAGACCCAGTACTTC. This translates into CASSTPGQGRRETQYF.

The chain links TRBV6-2 or TRBV6-3 to TRBJ2-4; a weak D match, TRBD1 (8 bases). The better agreement between TRBJ2-7 and the DNA end casts doubt on the J call. The CDR3 is 16 residues long. Per the germline V gene, CDR1 is MNHEY and CDR2 is SVGEGT. This CDR3 reads CASREPGQGGNYEQYF. The CDR3 coding sequence is TGTGCCAGCAGGGAACCCGGACAGGGAGGGAACTACGAGCAGTACTTC.

This clonotype was detected a few times. The rearrangement joins TRBV6-5 to TRBJ2-4, with no clear D. Judging by the DNA end, TRBJ2-7 fits better; the J call may be wrong. Germline lookup yields CDR1 MNHEY and CDR2 SVGAGI. This CDR3 is built from 14 residues. The CDR3, as DNA: TGTGCCAGCAGAAAGGACCAACCCCCGTACGAGCAGTACTTC. Translation gives CASRKDQPPYEQYF.